This TCR beta chain was profiled in a study of HIV-infected patients and healthy controls. Roughly three months, about 14 weeks, into antiretroviral therapy, follow-up blood was collected. No cell fractionation was done, so the repertoire covers all unsorted peripheral blood T cells. This clonotype is termed medium-sized. Antigen specificity is unknown. Study-level results: During therapy, HIV-associated CDR3s fell significantly in frequency, while CMV-associated CDR3s did not change significantly.

The CDR3 consists of 13 residues. Trimming pared 5 bases from V and 12 bases from J, leaving 17 bases between. Germline V gene sequence: CDR1 SGHAT, CDR2 FQDESV (reference sequence). Reverse transcription used around 500 ng RNA and constant-region primers for alpha and beta. Separate chain-specific third strand synthesis with multiplexing indices produced the alpha and beta libraries. TCRdb reprocessed the 5' RACE reads via MiXCR and lists one record per CDR3 protein. The table shows several thousand distinct CDR3 sequences, with 8.3% occurring only once. The chain has TRBV11-1 and TRBJ2-1; D is unresolved. This TCR derives from an adult with HIV infection. The input for sequencing was blood, taken during antiretroviral therapy. CDR3 sequence: CASSLGSYSVQFF. The CDR3 DNA reads TGTGCCAGCAGCCTAGGGTCTTATTCCGTGCAGTTCTTC. Based on the CDR3 plus reference TRBV11-1 and TRBJ2-1, the full variable domain is EAEVAQSPRYKITEKSQAVAFWCDPISGHATLYWYRQILGQGPELLVQFQDESVVDDSQLPKDRFSAERLKGVDSTLKIQPAELGDSAMYLCASSLGSYSVQFFGPGTRLTVL.